A single sample gave rise to the 32 T cell receptor beta chains below, sequenced in a study of blood T cell repertoires in COVID-19. Method: immunoSEQ multiplex PCR; TCRdb's copy keeps in-frame clones and lacks some. The sample shows some 85,000 clones, more than 60% of them seen only once. Sample: peripheral blood. The receptors here all came from a human donor in a cohort sampled during active COVID-19.

This clone was counted once. The V call is TRBV24-1, the J call TRBJ2-3; TRBD2 matches at 8 bases. Germline values: CDR1 KGHDR, CDR2 SFDVKD. The CDR3 covers 14 residues. Trimming cost V 6 bases and J 2 bases; bases outside gene matches: 3. The CDR3 region has the DNA TGTGCCACCAGTACTAGCGGAGTCACAGATACGCAGTATTTT. It specifies CATSTSGVTDTQYF.

As DNA, the CDR3 is TGTGCCAGCAGGCCGACAGGGAAGTCCAGCGGCTACACCTTC. It translates to CASRPTGKSSGYTF. The genes are TRBV7-2 and TRBJ1-2; 7 nucleotides agree with TRBD1. V dropped 6 bases and J dropped 8; count of bases not matched to a gene: 12. Germline CDR1 is SGHTA and CDR2 is FQGNSA. The CDR3 consists of 14 residues. The full variable domain, with the rest looked up from reference TRBV7-2 and TRBJ1-2, is GAGVSQSPSNKVTEKGKDVELRCDPISGHTALYWYRQSLGQGLEFLIYFQGNSAPDKSGLPSDRFSAERTGGSVSTLTIQRTQQEDSAVYLCASRPTGKSSGYTFGSGTRLTVV.

This chain connects TRBV29-1 to TRBJ2-7; 7 bases map to TRBD1. With V trimmed by 7 bases and J by 5 bases, 11 bases remained unmatched. This CDR3 has 13 amino acids. Germline V gives CDR1 SQVTM, CDR2 ANQGSEA. The CDR3 loop is CSALETGFNEQYF. CDR3 coding DNA: TGCAGCGCTCTAGAGACAGGGTTCAACGAGCAGTACTTC.

V is TRBV2 and J is TRBJ2-7; weak D call: TRBD1 (6 bases). Trimming removed 7 bases from V and 6 bases from J, with 16 bases in between. CDR1 and CDR2 (germline): SNHLY, FYNNEI. The length of the CDR3 is 13 residues. CDR3 coding DNA: TGTGCCAGCAATTACCTACAGGGCGGCGAGCAGTACTTC. This translates into CASNYLQGGEQYF.

The sample holds a few counts of this clone. The chain is built from TRBV19 and TRBJ1-5; TRBD1 might be the D (6 bases). Germline CDR1 reads LNHDA; CDR2 reads SQIVND (reference sequence). The CDR3 totals 18 residues. V was shortened by 3 bases and J by 0 bases, with 18 bases between the two germline ends. CDR3 sequence: CASSIRTAYRNSNQPQHF. In DNA, the CDR3 is TGTGCCAGTAGTATCAGGACAGCTTACCGGAATAGCAATCAGCCCCAGCATTTT. The full variable domain, with the rest looked up from reference TRBV19 and TRBJ1-5, is DGGITQSPKYLFRKEGQNVTLSCEQNLNHDAMYWYRQDPGQGLRLIYYSQIVNDFQKGDIAEGYSVSREKKESFPLTVTSAQKNPTAFYLCASSIRTAYRNSNQPQHFGDGTRLSIL.

The V and J genes are TRBV5-1 and TRBJ2-2; D gene uncertain. This CDR3 has 13 residues. Germline V lookup: CDR1 SGHRS, CDR2 YFSETQ. Trimming took 0 bases from V and 6 from J, leaving 6 bases between them. The CDR3 nucleotides read TGCGCCAGCAGCTTGGCCTCGGCCGGGGAGCTGTTTTTT. Translation: CASSLASAGELFF.

The chain recombines TRBV20-1 with TRBJ2-5; 12 nucleotides line up with TRBD2. V was pared by 3 bases and J by 5 bases, with 7 bases of the junction left unmatched. Germline lookup yields CDR1 DFQATT and CDR2 SNEGSKA (reference sequence). This CDR3 is built from 15 residues. The CDR3 sequence is CSASLAGGRQETQYF. The CDR3 DNA reads TGCAGTGCTAGTCTAGCGGGAGGGCGCCAGGAGACCCAGTACTTC.

The gene calls are TRBV27 and TRBJ2-3; 12 positions match TRBD2. This CDR3 is 17 amino acids long. Germline CDR1 reads MNHEY; CDR2 reads SMNVEV (reference sequence). V was pared by 5 bases and J by 10 bases, with 16 bases of the junction left unmatched. The CDR3 is CASSGRLAGAPVAAQYF. For the CDR3, the DNA is TGTGCCAGCAGTGGCAGACTAGCGGGAGCCCCCGTAGCCGCGCAGTATTTT.

V and J are TRBV7-9 and TRBJ2-2; TRBD2 matches 8 bases. Germline-derived CDR1 and CDR2 are SEHNR and FQNEAQ (reference sequence). The V and J ends lost 7 bases and 1 base, in that order; junction bases with no gene match: 8. This CDR3 region has 16 residues. CDR3 nucleotides: TGTGCCAGCACCTCGGGAGGGACACGGAACACCGGGGAGCTGTTTTTT. Protein sequence: CASTSGGTRNTGELFF.

The V gene is TRBV18, the J gene TRBJ2-1; possible D gene TRBD2, 6 bases. The germline V gene has CDR1 KGHSH and CDR2 LQKENI. V lost 4 bases to trimming and J lost 1 base, with 11 bases between them. The CDR3 consists of 15 residues. CDR3: CASSLAAGSYNEQFF. The DNA for the CDR3 is TGTGCCAGCTCACTAGCGGCTGGGTCCTACAATGAGCAGTTCTTC.

This sequence joins TRBV11-2 and TRBJ2-1; D is possibly TRBD2 (6 bases). V shed 3 bases and J shed 6 bases, with 15 bases lying between them. CDR3 length: 15 residues. The germline V gene has CDR1 SGHAT and CDR2 FQNNGV. The CDR3 nucleotides are TGTGCCAGCAGCTTTTTCGGGAGTAGAGGCAATGAGCAGTTCTTC. Translating gives CASSFFGSRGNEQFF.

The V gene is TRBV18, the J gene TRBJ2-7; the match to TRBD2 covers 11 bases. Germline values: CDR1 KGHSH, CDR2 LQKENI. The CDR3 extends over 14 amino acids. Germline trimming cut 3 bases from V and 3 bases from J; bases unmatched to any gene: 1. Here the CDR3 DNA reads TGTGCCAGCTCACCGACTAGCGGGATCTACGAGCAGTACTTC. Residues: CASSPTSGIYEQYF.

This sequence joins TRBV4-3 and TRBJ2-2; no reliable D call. V gave up 0 bases and J gave up 7 bases, with 3 bases separating them. Germline CDR1 reads LGHNA; CDR2 reads YSLEER. The length of the CDR3 is 12 residues. The CDR3 here is CASSQDRGELFF. The CDR3 DNA sequence: TGCGCCAGCAGCCAAGATCGCGGGGAGCTGTTTTTT.

The chain carries TRBV13 and TRBJ2-7; D unresolved. Germline-derived CDR1 and CDR2 are PRHDT and FYEKMQ (reference sequence). CDR3 length: 14 amino acids. Trimming shortened V by 4 bases and J by 0 bases, and 10 bases separated the two germline ends. The CDR3, as DNA: TGTGCCAGCAGCTCAGACTTAAACTCCTACGAGCAGTACTTC. Translation gives CASSSDLNSYEQYF.

The V call is TRBV28, the J call TRBJ2-3; TRBD2 matches 8 bases. Germline values: CDR1 MDHEN, CDR2 SYDVKM. The V and J ends lost 6 bases and 0 bases, in that order; junction bases with no gene match: 2. The CDR3 runs 14 residues. The CDR3 DNA reads as TGTGCCAGCAGGGGACTAGTCAGCACAGATACGCAGTATTTT. Translation: CASRGLVSTDTQYF.

The V gene is TRBV28, the J gene TRBJ1-5, with no clear D. The V end was cut by 5 bases, the J end by 2 bases, with 7 bases between. Germline-derived CDR1 and CDR2 are MDHEN and SYDVKM. The CDR3 extends over 13 amino acids. The CDR3 protein is CASSIEGNQPQHF. CDR3 coding DNA: TGTGCCAGCAGTATAGAGGGCAATCAGCCCCAGCATTTT.

The V and J genes are TRBV29-1 and TRBJ2-1, with a tentative D call TRBD1 (5 bases). The CDR3 runs to 15 residues. The ends were cut back, 7 bases at V and 0 bases at J, with 16 bases in the middle. Germline assignment: CDR1 SQVTM and CDR2 ANQGSEA. CDR3 region: CSGGPIFPSYNEQFF. The CDR3 DNA reads as TGCAGCGGGGGCCCAATTTTCCCCTCCTACAATGAGCAGTTCTTC.

The chain uses TRBV11-2 and TRBJ2-2, with D maybe TRBD2 (5 bases). Trimming took off 5 bases at V and 3 bases at J, with 13 bases between the two ends. CDR3 length: 15 residues. CDR1 and CDR2 from the germline V gene are SGHAT and FQNNGV. The CDR3: CASSPRGPYTGELFF. The CDR3 nucleotides are TGTGCCAGCAGCCCTCGAGGGCCGTACACCGGGGAGCTGTTTTTT.

The rearrangement uses TRBV14 and TRBJ2-5, with D possibly TRBD2 on 6 matching bases. CDR3 length: 13 amino acids. Germline V gives CDR1 SGHDN, CDR2 FVKESK. Trimming removed 4 bases from V and 5 bases from J, with 11 bases in between. The CDR3 coding sequence is TGTGCCAGCAGCCGGGGACTGAGTGAGACCCAGTACTTC. Translation gives CASSRGLSETQYF.

J is TRBJ2-3 and V is TRBV7-2; D is perhaps TRBD1 (6 bases). CDR3 length equals 14 residues. The V end was cut by 4 bases, the J end by 6 bases, with 14 bases between. CDR1 is SGHTA, CDR2 FQGNSA, per germline. CDR3 bases: TGTGCCAGCAGCTCATACAGGGTCGAGGATACGCAGTATTTT. Amino acid sequence: CASSSYRVEDTQYF.

CDR3 bases: TGCGCCGAAACCAGACCGGACAGGGAGTTGGATTCACCCCTCCACTTT. Translation gives CAETRPDRELDSPLHF. The gene calls are TRBV10-1 and TRBJ1-6; 8 bases align to TRBD1. From germline, CDR1 is WNHNN and CDR2 SYGVQD (reference sequence). J gave up 8 bases and V 11 bases, and 17 bases lay outside the gene matches. This CDR3 is 16 amino acids long.

The chain has TRBV2 and TRBJ2-1, with a possible D match to TRBD1 (5 bases). The germline gives CDR1 SNHLY, CDR2 FYNNEI. Trimming removed 3 bases at V and 9 bases at J, with 18 bases between. CDR3 length: 15 amino acids. CDR3 sequence reads: CASSELGASYGEQFF. CDR3 nucleotides: TGTGCCAGCAGTGAGCTAGGGGCGTCTTACGGTGAGCAGTTCTTC.

The chain carries TRBV19 and TRBJ1-4; D is undetermined. Trimming cost V 10 bases and J 8 bases, with 20 bases left between them. Germline CDR1 and CDR2: LNHDA and SQIVND (reference sequence). The CDR3 contains 14 residues. The CDR3: CATQRRAAGEKLFF. The CDR3 region has the DNA TGTGCCACCCAGAGGAGGGCCGCGGGGGAAAAACTGTTTTTT. Full variable domain (outside the CDR3, taken from reference TRBV19 and TRBJ1-4): DGGITQSPKYLFRKEGQNVTLSCEQNLNHDAMYWYRQDPGQGLRLIYYSQIVNDFQKGDIAEGYSVSREKKESFPLTVTSAQKNPTAFYLCATQRRAAGEKLFFGSGTQLSVL.

The chain uses TRBV7-9 and TRBJ2-2, with D perhaps TRBD1 (5 bases). CDR1 is SEHNR, CDR2 FQNEAQ, per germline (reference sequence). V lost 5 bases and J lost 7, with 11 bases in between. This CDR3 is built from 13 residues. CDR3 in DNA: TGTGCCAGCAGCGGCCTAGGGGTCGGGGAGCTGTTTTTT. It translates to CASSGLGVGELFF.

The rearrangement uses TRBV12-3 or TRBV12-4 and TRBJ2-1; no clear D gene. The CDR3 contains 11 residues. V was clipped by 2 bases and J by 9 bases, with 5 bases between them. The CDR3 DNA reads as TGTGCCAGCAGTTTAAAGAGTGAGCAGTTCTTC. It encodes CASSLKSEQFF.

The chain has TRBV7-2 and TRBJ2-1; tentative D call: TRBD1 (5 bases). The V end lost 5 bases, the J end lost 9 bases, and 14 bases lay between the germline ends. Germline CDR1 and CDR2: SGHTA and FQGNSA. CDR3 length equals 13 residues. The chain's CDR3 is CASSPPGYGEQFF. The CDR3 region has the DNA TGTGCCAGCAGCCCCCCAGGGTACGGTGAGCAGTTCTTC.

This clone was detected a few times. V usage is TRBV7-3 and J usage is TRBJ2-2, with 9 bases matching TRBD2. CDR1 is SGHTA and CDR2 is FQGTGA in the germline V gene. This CDR3 has 17 amino acids. V lost 0 bases to trimming and J lost 4 bases; unmatched junction nucleotides: 6. The DNA for the CDR3 is TGTGCCAGCAGCTTAACCCCTGGCGGGAGGGGCACCGGGGAGCTGTTTTTT. Residues: CASSLTPGGRGTGELFF. Drawing the rest from reference TRBV7-3 and TRBJ2-2, the complete variable domain is GAGVSQTPSNKVTEKGKYVELRCDPISGHTALYWYRQSLGQGPEFLIYFQGTGAADDSGLPNDRFFAVRPEGSVSTLKIQRTERGDSAVYLCASSLTPGGRGTGELFFGEGSRLTVL.

The chain uses TRBV2 and TRBJ1-5, with TRBD1 matching over 10 bases. Germline V gives CDR1 SNHLY, CDR2 FYNNEI. With V trimmed by 7 bases and J by 7 bases, 10 bases remained unmatched. The CDR3 has 15 residues. The CDR3 protein is CASKQTGGGGQPQHF. CDR3 in DNA: TGTGCCAGCAAACAGACAGGGGGCGGGGGACAGCCCCAGCATTTT. Based on the CDR3 plus reference TRBV2 and TRBJ1-5, the full variable domain is EPEVTQTPSHQVTQMGQEVILRCVPISNHLYFYWYRQILGQKVEFLVSFYNNEISEKSEIFDDQFSVERPDGSNFTLKIRSTKLEDSAMYFCASKQTGGGGQPQHFGDGTRLSIL.

This clone was detected only once. This chain links TRBV6-5 with TRBJ1-4, with 8 bases matching TRBD1. With 4 bases clipped from V and 14 bases from J, the junction kept 18 bases outside the gene matches. The CDR3 loop spans 16 amino acids. Looked up from germline, CDR1 is MNHEY and CDR2 is SVGAGI. CDR3 amino acids: CASSSQFLLDRGVLFF. CDR3 DNA: TGTGCCAGCAGTTCTCAATTCCTTTTAGACAGGGGAGTCCTGTTTTTT.

The chain links TRBV14 to TRBJ2-5, with a weak D call TRBD2 (6 bases). Germline CDR1 SGHDN, CDR2 FVKESK. This CDR3 spans 13 amino acids. The V gene lost 6 bases and the J gene lost 0 bases, with 8 bases spanning the gap. CDR3 nucleotide sequence: TGTGCCAGCAGGATAGCGGACCAAGAGACCCAGTACTTC. Translated: CASRIADQETQYF.

The chain combines TRBV19 with TRBJ1-1, with D unclear. Germline CDR1 and CDR2: LNHDA and SQIVND (reference sequence). The CDR3 spans 12 residues. The ends were cut back, 7 bases at V and 1 base at J, with 7 bases in the middle. The CDR3 nucleotides are TGTGCCAGTACCACGGGGAACACTGAAGCTTTCTTT. Amino acids: CASTTGNTEAFF.

The chain couples TRBV27 to TRBJ2-2; tentative D call: TRBD2 (6 bases). The V end was cut by 5 bases, the J end by 6 bases, with 10 bases between. Germline V gene data show CDR1 as MNHEY and CDR2 as SMNVEV (reference sequence). There are 13 residues in the CDR3. CDR3 nucleotide sequence: TGTGCCAGCAGTGTAGGAGGGTCCGGGGAGCTGTTTTTT. Translation gives CASSVGGSGELFF.